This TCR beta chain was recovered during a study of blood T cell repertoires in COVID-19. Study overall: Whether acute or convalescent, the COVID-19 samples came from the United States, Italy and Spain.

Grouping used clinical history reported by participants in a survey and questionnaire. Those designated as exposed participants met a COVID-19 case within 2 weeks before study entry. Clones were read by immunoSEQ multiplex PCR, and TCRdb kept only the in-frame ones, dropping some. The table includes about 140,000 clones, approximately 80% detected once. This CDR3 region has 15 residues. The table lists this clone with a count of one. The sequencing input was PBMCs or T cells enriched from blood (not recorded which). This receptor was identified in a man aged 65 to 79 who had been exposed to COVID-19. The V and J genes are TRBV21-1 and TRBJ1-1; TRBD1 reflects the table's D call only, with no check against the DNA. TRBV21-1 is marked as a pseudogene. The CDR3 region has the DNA TGTGCCAGCAGCATTCGACAGGGGGCGGACACTGAAGCTTTCTTT. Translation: CASSIRQGADTEAFF.